One and the same sample provided the 2 T cell receptor beta chains below, sequenced in a study of blood T cell repertoires in COVID-19. Repertoires were generated with immunoSEQ multiplex PCR, while TCRdb's copy carries only in-frame clones and drops some. The data contain about 430,000 clones, about 88% of them singletons. Material: PBMCs or T cells enriched from blood (not recorded which). The receptors were gathered from a woman between 18 and 30 years old who had been exposed to COVID-19.

The chain uses TRBV6-5 and TRBJ1-6, with D hard to call. V lost 6 bases and J 0 bases, leaving 6 bases between the germline ends. The CDR3 has 14 amino acids. Germline V gene lookup returns CDR1 MNHEY and CDR2 SVGAGI. The chain's CDR3 is CASRQSSYNSPLHF. CDR3 DNA: TGTGCCAGCAGACAGAGCTCCTATAATTCACCCCTCCACTTT.

The sample holds one count of this clone. The DNA for the CDR3 is TGTGCCAGCAGTTTAGGGGCCATAGAGCAGTACTTC. It yields the protein CASSLGAIEQYF. This chain connects TRBV28 to TRBJ2-7, with D perhaps matching TRBD1 (5 bases). CDR1 and CDR2 (germline): MDHEN, SYDVKM. The CDR3 is 12 amino acids. Trimming removed 2 bases from V and 7 bases from J, with 9 bases in between.